This TCR beta chain was retrieved from a study of CD8+CD57+ T cells in acquired aplastic anemia. Whole-study context: When averaged, DNA from sorted CD4+ and CD8+ cells came to 3.2 ug. Findings of the study overall: With respect to CD8+ Simpson's diversity, patients and controls did not differ significantly.

Regarding this clonotype: The antigen is not known.

This CDR3 is built from 15 residues. Looked up from germline, CDR1 is SGHVS and CDR2 is FQNEAQ. Between the trimmed V and J ends, which lost 2 bases and 4 bases, there was a span of 11 bases. Profiles of TCR beta VDJ and CDR3 were generated from a genomic DNA template. TCRdb ran MiXCR on the reads and lists one entry per CDR3 protein. The sample lists 200,000 or so distinct CDR3 sequences; under 70% were seen once. This sequence was found in a human donor with severe aplastic anemia or a healthy control (not recorded which). The sample comprised sorted CD4+, CD8+, or CD8+CD57+ T cells (not recorded which) from PBMCs. V usage is TRBV7-8 and J usage is TRBJ2-2; D remains ambiguous. This chain's CDR3 is CASSLLDHATGELFF. The CDR3 region has the DNA TGTGCCAGCAGCTTACTTGATCACGCCACCGGGGAGCTGTTTTTT.